Sequencing of this T cell receptor beta chain was carried out in a study of T cells after yellow fever vaccination. The study's findings and limits: Clones that expanded after primary vaccination mostly reappeared after the booster (just under 98% CD4, about 89% CD8). Abundant bulk-derived clonotypes could contaminate FACS-sorted repertoires.

The V end lost 4 bases, the J end lost 0 bases, and 11 bases lay between the germline ends. This CDR3 has 16 residues. In germline, CDR1 is SGDLS, CDR2 YYNGEE. Points on this clonotype: Antigen unknown.

TCRdb re-derived calls from the 5' RACE reads in MiXCR, one entry per CDR3 protein. Of hundreds of thousands of distinct CDR3 sequences listed, approximately 13% are singletons. Sequences were derived from PBMCs, sampled on the day of the yellow fever booster vaccination. The V and J genes are TRBV9 and TRBJ2-6; TRBD1 is a possible D gene (8 bases). This TCR was sampled from a man aged 25 to 40 who received the YFV17D yellow fever vaccine. The chain's CDR3 is CASSTGGGSGANVLTF. The CDR3 DNA follows: TGTGCCAGCAGCACAGGGGGGGGCTCTGGGGCCAACGTCCTGACTTTC.